Below are 12 T cell receptor beta chains sequenced from a single sample in a study of shared clonotypes between healthy human individuals. Repertoires were generated with immunoSEQ multiplex PCR, while TCRdb's copy carries only in-frame clones and drops some. The table has under 2,500,000 clones, approximately 94% seen once; the top ten hold more than 0.1%. The sample comprised naive CD4+ T cells sorted from blood. Subset specified: CD45RA+ positively selected. All receptors come from a man between 18 and 29 years old in good health.

J is TRBJ2-2 and V is TRBV6-4; D is undetermined. Germline CDR1 reads MRHNA; CDR2 reads SNTAGT. Trimming cost V 6 bases and J 6 bases, with 17 bases left between them. CDR3 length equals 15 residues. CDR3 sequence reads: CASSQTPGVSGELFF. DNA for the CDR3: TGTGCCAGCAGCCAAACGCCTGGCGTCTCCGGGGAGCTGTTTTTT.

The chain uses TRBV7-2 and TRBJ1-2; D ambiguous. V was pared by 4 bases and J by 3 bases, with 12 bases between. Germline assignment: CDR1 SGHTA and CDR2 FQGNSA. The CDR3 spans 14 residues. CDR3 protein: CASSSPPEDYGYTF. The CDR3 region has the DNA TGTGCCAGCAGCTCCCCCCCGGAAGACTATGGCTACACCTTC.

This sequence joins TRBV2 and TRBJ2-3, with D uncertain. The length of the CDR3 is 13 residues. The germline V gene has CDR1 SNHLY and CDR2 FYNNEI. Trimming pared 4 bases from V and 2 bases from J, leaving 7 bases between. CDR3 residues: CASSVGITDTQYF. CDR3 nucleotide sequence: TGTGCCAGCAGTGTGGGCATCACAGATACGCAGTATTTT. Using reference TRBV2 and TRBJ2-3 for the parts outside the CDR3, the full variable domain is EPEVTQTPSHQVTQMGQEVILRCVPISNHLYFYWYRQILGQKVEFLVSFYNNEISEKSEIFDDQFSVERPDGSNFTLKIRSTKLEDSAMYFCASSVGITDTQYFGPGTRLTVL.

The CDR3 sequence is CASSESGDSREQYF. CDR3 bases: TGCGCCAGCAGTGAGTCAGGGGACAGCCGGGAGCAGTACTTC. The gene calls are TRBV10-1 and TRBJ2-7; 7 positions match TRBD1. In germline, CDR1 is WNHNN, CDR2 SYGVQD (reference sequence). The V and J ends lost 0 bases and 7 bases, in that order; junction bases with no gene match: 6. CDR3 length: 14 residues.

This chain connects TRBV5-4 to TRBJ2-2; 7 positions match TRBD1. This CDR3 is 13 amino acids long. With 4 bases clipped from V and 6 bases from J, the junction kept 3 bases outside the gene matches. Per germline, CDR1 SGHNT and CDR2 YYREEE (reference sequence). The CDR3 nucleotides read TGTGCCAGCAGCCAGGACAGGCCCGGGGAGCTGTTTTTT. This gives the protein CASSQDRPGELFF.

This chain joins TRBV5-6 and TRBJ1-2; 9 bases are shared with TRBD1. Germline values: CDR1 SGHDT, CDR2 YYEEEE. The CDR3 runs to 14 residues. With 2 bases clipped from V and 7 bases from J, the junction kept 6 bases outside the gene matches. CDR3 sequence: CASSFKDRGGGYTF. CDR3 in DNA: TGTGCCAGCAGCTTTAAGGACAGGGGAGGTGGCTACACCTTC.

This clone was recorded a few times. The sample has other DNA sequences that encode this CDR3 too. The V gene is TRBV2, the J gene TRBJ2-7; the D is unclear. This CDR3 is built from 11 residues. Trimming took off 4 bases at V and 2 bases at J, with 3 bases between the two ends. Germline CDR1 reads SNHLY; CDR2 reads FYNNEI. In DNA form, the CDR3 reads TGTGCCAGCAGTGCCACCTACGAGCAGTACTTC. Its protein product is CASSATYEQYF. The full variable domain, in which reference TRBV2 and TRBJ2-7 provide the parts outside the CDR3, is EPEVTQTPSHQVTQMGQEVILRCVPISNHLYFYWYRQILGQKVEFLVSFYNNEISEKSEIFDDQFSVERPDGSNFTLKIRSTKLEDSAMYFCASSATYEQYFGPGTRLTVT.

The chain recombines TRBV7-2 with TRBJ2-1, with D tentatively TRBD1 (6 bases). V was clipped by 2 bases and J by 6 bases, with 8 bases between them. Germline lookup yields CDR1 SGHTA and CDR2 FQGNSA. This CDR3 is built from 13 residues. The CDR3 coding sequence is TGTGCCAGCAGCTTAACAGGGCCCAATGAGCAGTTCTTC. Protein sequence: CASSLTGPNEQFF.

This clone was recorded once. This chain connects TRBV2 to TRBJ1-1, with 7 positions matching TRBD1. Germline assignment: CDR1 SNHLY and CDR2 FYNNEI. The CDR3 covers 13 residues. Trimming removed 9 bases from V and 1 base from J; junction bases left unmatched: 5. In DNA form, the CDR3 reads TGTGCCAGTGCGACAGGGAAGAACACTGAAGCTTTCTTT. This codes for CASATGKNTEAFF.

This clone was observed a single time. The chain couples TRBV5-1 to TRBJ2-3; D may match TRBD1 or TRBD2 (5 bases each). CDR3 length equals 16 residues. Germline V gene lookup returns CDR1 SGHRS and CDR2 YFSETQ. V dropped 2 bases and J dropped 2 bases, with 15 bases sitting between them. This CDR3 is CASSFQGAPSTDTQYF. The CDR3, as DNA: TGCGCCAGCAGCTTTCAGGGAGCTCCTTCCACAGATACGCAGTATTTT. Full variable domain (remainder filled in from reference TRBV5-1 and TRBJ2-3): KAGVTQTPRYLIKTRGQQVTLSCSPISGHRSVSWYQQTPGQGLQFLFEYFSETQRNKGNFPGRFSGRQFSNSRSEMNVSTLELGDSALYLCASSFQGAPSTDTQYFGPGTRLTVL.

Worth noting for this clone: Additional DNA sequences in this sample encode the identical CDR3. This rearrangement joins TRBV6-1 to TRBJ1-5; no firm D call. Between the trimmed V and J ends, which lost 9 bases and 0 bases, there was a span of 9 bases. Per germline, CDR1 MNHNS and CDR2 SASEGT. CDR3 size: 13 residues. The CDR3 bases are TGTGCCAGTAGGACTGATAGCAATCAGCCCCAGCATTTT. Translation: CASRTDSNQPQHF.

CDR3 sequence (DNA): TGTGCCAGCAGCTTGATCGGGAAGGCAGTGAACACTGAAGCTTTCTTT. As protein: CASSLIGKAVNTEAFF. The rearrangement uses TRBV5-6 and TRBJ1-1; D is unclear. V lost 1 base and J lost 0, with 13 bases in between. This CDR3 has 16 amino acids. Germline CDR1 SGHDT, CDR2 YYEEEE.